The 5 T cell receptor beta chains in this list originate from one sample, sequenced in a study of vaccination and CD4 T cells after COVID-19. Treatment here: roughly 10-day PBMC culture with coronavirus spike peptide pools or control peptides (ViraFEST assay). Once obtained from cultured CD4+ T cells, the DNA was sequenced using the Oncomine TCR Beta short-read assay. TCRdb fed the PCR reads into MiXCR, producing one record per CDR3 protein. The top ten hold 5.5% to 7% of the sample, which has some 25,000 distinct CDR3 sequences, around 45% seen once. Antigen specificity for these receptors is unknown. Material for sequencing was CD4+ T cells from blood, cultured in vitro. Receptors were obtained from a human donor who had recovered from COVID-19.

J is TRBJ1-5 and V is TRBV6-1, with D maybe TRBD1 (5 bases). The V end was cut by 5 bases, the J end by 1 base, with 15 bases between. The CDR3 sequence is 16 residues long. Germline CDR1 reads MNHNS; CDR2 reads SASEGT. The CDR3 nucleotides read TGTGCCAGCAGTATGTCGGGGGGTTCAAGCAATCAGCCCCAGCATTTT. Protein product: CASSMSGGSSNQPQHF.

In its sample, this clonotype was seen a few times. J is TRBJ1-6 and V is TRBV27; no clear D. Per the germline V gene, CDR1 is MNHEY and CDR2 is SMNVEV (reference sequence). CDR3 length: 15 residues. V lost 7 bases and J lost 8, with 18 bases in between. The CDR3, as DNA: TGTGCCAGCACCGCTGGTGGGAGGCGACATTCACCCCTCCACTTT. Translation: CASTAGGRRHSPLHF.

This sequence joins TRBV11-2 and TRBJ2-5; weak D call: TRBD1 (5 bases). This CDR3 comprises 14 residues. Trimming removed 2 bases from V and 5 bases from J, with 12 bases in between. Germline lookup yields CDR1 SGHAT and CDR2 FQNNGV. CDR3 region: CASSLTGPWETQYF. The CDR3 nucleotides read TGTGCCAGCAGCTTAACAGGCCCCTGGGAGACCCAGTACTTC.

This clonotype was found a few times. The chain couples TRBV20-1 to TRBJ1-6; TRBD1 agrees at 9 bases. V was clipped by 1 base and J by 5 bases; unmatched bases: 0. Germline-derived CDR1 and CDR2 are DFQATT and SNEGSKA (reference sequence). The CDR3 contains 14 residues. CDR3 loop: CSARGTGDNSPLHF. CDR3 DNA sequence: TGCAGTGCTAGAGGGACAGGGGATAATTCACCCCTCCACTTT.

This sequence joins TRBV20-1 and TRBJ2-5; D is uncertain. The CDR3 has 12 amino acids. Per germline, CDR1 DFQATT and CDR2 SNEGSKA (reference sequence). V was clipped by 4 bases and J by 7 bases, with 13 bases between them. CDR3 residues: CSAKVGRVTQYF. CDR3 in DNA: TGCAGTGCTAAGGTGGGCCGGGTGACCCAGTACTTC.